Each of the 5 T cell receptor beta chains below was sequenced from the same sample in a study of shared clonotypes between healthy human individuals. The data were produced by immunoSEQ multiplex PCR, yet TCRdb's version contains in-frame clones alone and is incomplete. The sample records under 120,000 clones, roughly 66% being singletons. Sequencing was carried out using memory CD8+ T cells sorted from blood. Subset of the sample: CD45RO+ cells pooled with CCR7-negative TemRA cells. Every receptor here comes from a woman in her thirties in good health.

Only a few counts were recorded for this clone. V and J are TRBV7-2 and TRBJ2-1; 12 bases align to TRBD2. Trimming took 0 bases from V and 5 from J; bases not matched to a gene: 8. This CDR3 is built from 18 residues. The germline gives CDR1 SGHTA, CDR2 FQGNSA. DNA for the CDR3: TGTGCCAGCAGCTTAGCGCTAGGACTAGCGGGATTCCACAATGAGCAGTTCTTC. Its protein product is CASSLALGLAGFHNEQFF.

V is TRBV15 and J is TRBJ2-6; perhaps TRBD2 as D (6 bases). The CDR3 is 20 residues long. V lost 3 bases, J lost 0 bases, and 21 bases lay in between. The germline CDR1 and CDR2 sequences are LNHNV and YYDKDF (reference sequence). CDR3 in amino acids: CATSREGAGSGFSGANVLTF. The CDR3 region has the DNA TGTGCCACCAGCAGGGAAGGGGCCGGGAGTGGATTCTCTGGGGCCAACGTCCTGACTTTC.

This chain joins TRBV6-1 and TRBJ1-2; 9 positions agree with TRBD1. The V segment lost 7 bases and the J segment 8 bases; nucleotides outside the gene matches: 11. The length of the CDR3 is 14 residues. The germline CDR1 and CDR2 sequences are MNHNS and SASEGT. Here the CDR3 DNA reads TGTGCCAGCACCGAAGGGGGGACAGGGCGAGGCTACACCTTC. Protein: CASTEGGTGRGYTF.

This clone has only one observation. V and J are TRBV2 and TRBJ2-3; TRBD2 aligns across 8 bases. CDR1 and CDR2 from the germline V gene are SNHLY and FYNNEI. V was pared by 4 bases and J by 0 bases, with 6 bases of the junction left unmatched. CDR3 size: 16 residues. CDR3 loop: CASSATLAASTDTQYF. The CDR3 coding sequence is TGTGCCAGCAGTGCCACACTAGCGGCTAGCACAGATACGCAGTATTTT.

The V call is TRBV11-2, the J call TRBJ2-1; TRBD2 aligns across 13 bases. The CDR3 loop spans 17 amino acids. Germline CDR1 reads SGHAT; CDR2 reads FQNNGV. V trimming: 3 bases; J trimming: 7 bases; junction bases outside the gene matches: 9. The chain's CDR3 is CASSLAQLAGGPNEQFF. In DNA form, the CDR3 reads TGTGCCAGCAGCTTGGCCCAACTAGCGGGAGGGCCGAATGAGCAGTTCTTC.